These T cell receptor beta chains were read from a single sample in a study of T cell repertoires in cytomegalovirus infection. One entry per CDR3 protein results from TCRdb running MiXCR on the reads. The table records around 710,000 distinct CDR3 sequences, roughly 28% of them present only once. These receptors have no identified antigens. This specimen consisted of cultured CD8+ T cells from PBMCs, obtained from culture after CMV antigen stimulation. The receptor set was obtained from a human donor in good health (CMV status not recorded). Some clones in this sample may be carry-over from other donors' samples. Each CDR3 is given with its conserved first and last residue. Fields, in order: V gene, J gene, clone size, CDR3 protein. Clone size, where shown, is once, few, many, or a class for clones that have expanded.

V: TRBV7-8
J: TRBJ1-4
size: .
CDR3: CASSLARRAANEKLFF

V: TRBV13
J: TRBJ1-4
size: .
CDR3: CASSALGKGGNEKLFF

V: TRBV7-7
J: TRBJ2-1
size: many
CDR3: CASSRSGGRDEQFF

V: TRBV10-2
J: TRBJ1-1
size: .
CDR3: CASSVLSGTGKAEAFF

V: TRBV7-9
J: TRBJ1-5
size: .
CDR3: CASAPAQGFHQPQHF

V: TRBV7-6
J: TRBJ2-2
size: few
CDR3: CASSFQSRHTGELFF

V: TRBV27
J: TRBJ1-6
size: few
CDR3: CASSSTDSNSPLHF

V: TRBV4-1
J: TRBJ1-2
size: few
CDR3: CASSQVRDRVFGYTF

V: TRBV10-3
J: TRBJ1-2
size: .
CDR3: CAISEWRSQTVYGYTF

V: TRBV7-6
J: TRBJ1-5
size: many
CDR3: CASSLAGDRSISNQPQHF

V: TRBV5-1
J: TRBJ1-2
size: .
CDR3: CASSLVGLEGYTF

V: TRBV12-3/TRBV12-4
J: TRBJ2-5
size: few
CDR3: CASSHTGQQETQYF

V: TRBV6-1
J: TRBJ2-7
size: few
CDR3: CASSTTYGGYEQYF

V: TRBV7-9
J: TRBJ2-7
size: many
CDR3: CASSLSGRHYEQYF

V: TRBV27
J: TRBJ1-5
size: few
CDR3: CASRPVGDLSNQPQHF

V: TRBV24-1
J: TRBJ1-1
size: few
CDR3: CATRGTGGDTEAFF

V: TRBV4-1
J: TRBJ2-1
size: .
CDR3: CASSHSGDNNEQFF

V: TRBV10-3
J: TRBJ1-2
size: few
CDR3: CAISLQGAWGYTF

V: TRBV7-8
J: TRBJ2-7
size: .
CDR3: CASSVNRLIASYEQYF

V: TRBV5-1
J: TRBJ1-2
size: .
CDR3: CASSSKDRPAPMDYGYTF

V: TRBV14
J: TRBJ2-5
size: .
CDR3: CASSSRDRGKEETQYF

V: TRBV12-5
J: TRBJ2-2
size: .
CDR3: CASGGQNTGELFF

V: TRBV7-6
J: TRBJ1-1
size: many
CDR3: CASSENPGNTEAFF

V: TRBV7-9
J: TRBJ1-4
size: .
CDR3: CASSYTGVDEKLFF

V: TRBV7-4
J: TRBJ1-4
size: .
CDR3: CASNQGFEKLFF

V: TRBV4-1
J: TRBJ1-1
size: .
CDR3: CASSQDDWGAVKTEAFF

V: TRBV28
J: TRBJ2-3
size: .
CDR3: CASRYTSGGYTDTQYF

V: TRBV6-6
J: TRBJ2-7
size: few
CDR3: CASSYSRSYEQYF

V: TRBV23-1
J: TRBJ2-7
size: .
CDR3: CASSQRGQGSYEQYF